This TCR beta chain is drawn from a study of blood T cell repertoires in COVID-19. About the study: Sample material is recorded as cDNA or gDNA derived from T cells, B-cell-depleted T cells, or PBMCs.

Germline CDR1 and CDR2: LNHDA and SQIVND (reference sequence). The CDR3 has 13 amino acids. The V and J ends lost 5 bases and 7 bases, in that order; junction bases with no gene match: 4. Per the authors' pipeline: It was from reference gene primer amplification that nucleated cell counts were estimated. TCRdb keeps only in-frame clones here, not all; method: immunoSEQ multiplex PCR. V, J and clone size are taken as reported in that table, and D and trimming were inferred from the DNA itself. The sample yields 250,000 or so clones, more than 85% seen once. The age range of participants was about 18 to 90 years, with residence in roughly 25 US areas. Clinical history reported by participants formed the basis on which cohorts were assigned.

The sample taken for sequencing was PBMCs or T cells enriched from blood (not recorded which). The sequence was obtained from a man aged 35 to 55 who had been exposed to COVID-19. The V and J genes are TRBV19 and TRBJ1-5; 8 positions agree with TRBD1. CDR3 sequence (DNA): TGTGCCAGTAGTGATGGACAGGGCCAGCCCCAGCATTTT. Amino acid sequence: CASSDGQGQPQHF.